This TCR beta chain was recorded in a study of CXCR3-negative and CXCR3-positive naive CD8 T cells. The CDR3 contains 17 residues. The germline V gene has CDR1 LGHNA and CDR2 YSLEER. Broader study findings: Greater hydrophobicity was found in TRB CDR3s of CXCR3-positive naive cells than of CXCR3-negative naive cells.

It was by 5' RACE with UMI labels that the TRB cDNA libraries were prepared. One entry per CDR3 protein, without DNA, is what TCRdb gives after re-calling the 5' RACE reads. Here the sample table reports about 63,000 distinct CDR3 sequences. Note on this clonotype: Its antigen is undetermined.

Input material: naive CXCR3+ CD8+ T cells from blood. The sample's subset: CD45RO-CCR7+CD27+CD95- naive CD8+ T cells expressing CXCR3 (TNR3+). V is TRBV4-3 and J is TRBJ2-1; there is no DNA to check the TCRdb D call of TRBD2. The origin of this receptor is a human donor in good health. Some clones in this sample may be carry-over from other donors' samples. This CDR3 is CASSPRLGLEINNEQFF.